This paragraph reports one T cell receptor (beta chain). What it binds is unknown. These data come from a study of cytomegalovirus exposure and HLA in healthy donors. About the research overall: In a later analysis, it was reported that the 120 validation repertoires had been produced on the same platform as the roughly 700 repertoires belonging to the first cohort. Whole-study results and caveats: Reports described diagnosis of cytomegalovirus status by the classifier as highly specific and sensitive. The tendency of first-cohort TCR clusters to co-occur in the 100 to 150 validation repertoires emerged from a later analysis. In vitro, a few CMV-associated chains proved specific for CMV antigens.

The repertoire was sequenced with immunoSEQ multiplex PCR; TCRdb's copy has only in-frame clones and lacks some. Of roughly 64,000 clones listed, roughly 96% are singletons. Sequenced input: PBMCs. This sequence was found in a woman under 30 in good health and CMV-seropositive.

The DNA of the CDR3 is TGTGCCATCAGTGAGTCGACACAGGTCAGTGGCGCTTTCTTT. Its protein product is CAISESTQVSGAFF. The rearrangement links TRBV10-3 to TRBJ1-1, with D possibly matching TRBD1 (5 bases). The germline V gene encodes CDR1 ENHRY and CDR2 SYGVKD. The V end was cut by 0 bases, the J end by 11 bases, with 16 bases between. The CDR3 has 14 amino acids.